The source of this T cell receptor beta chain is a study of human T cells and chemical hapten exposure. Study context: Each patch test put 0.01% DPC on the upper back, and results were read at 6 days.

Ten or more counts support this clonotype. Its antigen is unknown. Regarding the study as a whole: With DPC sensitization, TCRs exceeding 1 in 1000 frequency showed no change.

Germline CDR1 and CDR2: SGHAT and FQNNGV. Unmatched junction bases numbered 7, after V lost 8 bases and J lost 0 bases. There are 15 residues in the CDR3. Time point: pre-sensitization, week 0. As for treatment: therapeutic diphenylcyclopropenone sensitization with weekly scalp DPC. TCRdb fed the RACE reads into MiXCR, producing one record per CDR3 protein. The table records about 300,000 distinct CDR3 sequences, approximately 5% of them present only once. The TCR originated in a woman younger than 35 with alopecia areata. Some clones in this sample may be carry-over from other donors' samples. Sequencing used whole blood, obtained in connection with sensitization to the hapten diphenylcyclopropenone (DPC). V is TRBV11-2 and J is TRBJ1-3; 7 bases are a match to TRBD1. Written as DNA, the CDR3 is TGTGCCAGCCAAGGCCGGGACAGCTCTGGAAACACCATATATTTT. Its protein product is CASQGRDSSGNTIYF. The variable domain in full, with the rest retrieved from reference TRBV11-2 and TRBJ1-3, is EAGVAQSPRYKIIEKRQSVAFWCNPISGHATLYWYQQILGQGPKLLIQFQNNGVVDDSQLPKDRFSAERLKGVDSTLKIQPAKLEDSAVYLCASQGRDSSGNTIYFGEGSWLTVV.